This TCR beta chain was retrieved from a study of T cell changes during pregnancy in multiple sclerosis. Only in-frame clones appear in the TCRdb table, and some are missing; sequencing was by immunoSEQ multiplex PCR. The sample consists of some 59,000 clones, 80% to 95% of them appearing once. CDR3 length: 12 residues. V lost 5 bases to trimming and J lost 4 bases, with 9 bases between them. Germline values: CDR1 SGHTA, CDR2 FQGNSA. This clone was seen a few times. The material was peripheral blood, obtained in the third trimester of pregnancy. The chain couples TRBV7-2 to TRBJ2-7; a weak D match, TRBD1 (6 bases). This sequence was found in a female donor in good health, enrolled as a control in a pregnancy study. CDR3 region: CASSTTGYEQYF. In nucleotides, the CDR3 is TGTGCCAGCAGCACTACAGGGTACGAGCAGTACTTC.